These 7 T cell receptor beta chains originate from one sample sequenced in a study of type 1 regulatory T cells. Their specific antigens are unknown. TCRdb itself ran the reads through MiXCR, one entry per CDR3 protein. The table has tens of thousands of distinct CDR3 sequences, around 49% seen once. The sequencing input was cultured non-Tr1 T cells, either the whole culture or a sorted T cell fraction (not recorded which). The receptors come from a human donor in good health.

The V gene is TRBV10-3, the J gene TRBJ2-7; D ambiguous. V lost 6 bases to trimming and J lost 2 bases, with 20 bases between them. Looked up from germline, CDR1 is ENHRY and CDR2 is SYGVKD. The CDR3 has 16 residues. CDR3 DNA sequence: TGTGCCATCAGGGCAGGTCAGGAGATTGGAACCTACGAGCAGTACTTC. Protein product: CAIRAGQEIGTYEQYF.

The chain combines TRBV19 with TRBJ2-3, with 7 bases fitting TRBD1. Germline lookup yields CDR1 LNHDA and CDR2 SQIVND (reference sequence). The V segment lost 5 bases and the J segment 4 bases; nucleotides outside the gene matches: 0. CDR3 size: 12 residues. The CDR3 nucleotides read TGTGCCAGTAGTCAGGGGGCAGATACGCAGTATTTT. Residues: CASSQGADTQYF.

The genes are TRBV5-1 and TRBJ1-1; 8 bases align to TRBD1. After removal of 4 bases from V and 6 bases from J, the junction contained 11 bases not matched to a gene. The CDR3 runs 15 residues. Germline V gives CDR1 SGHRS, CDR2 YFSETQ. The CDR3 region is CASSTNPGGDSEAFF. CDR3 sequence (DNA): TGCGCCAGCAGCACGAACCCAGGGGGCGATTCTGAAGCTTTCTTT.

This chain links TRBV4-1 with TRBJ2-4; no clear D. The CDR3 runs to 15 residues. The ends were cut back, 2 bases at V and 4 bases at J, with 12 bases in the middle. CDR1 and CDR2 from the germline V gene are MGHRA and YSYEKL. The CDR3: CASSQLELGKNIQYF. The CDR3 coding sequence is TGCGCCAGCAGCCAACTAGAACTTGGGAAAAACATTCAGTACTTC.

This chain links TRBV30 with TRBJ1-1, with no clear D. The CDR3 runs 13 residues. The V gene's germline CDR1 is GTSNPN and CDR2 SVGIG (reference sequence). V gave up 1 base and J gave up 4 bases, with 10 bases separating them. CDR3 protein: CAWSEVPGTEAFF. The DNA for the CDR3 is TGTGCCTGGAGTGAAGTCCCGGGCACTGAAGCTTTCTTT.

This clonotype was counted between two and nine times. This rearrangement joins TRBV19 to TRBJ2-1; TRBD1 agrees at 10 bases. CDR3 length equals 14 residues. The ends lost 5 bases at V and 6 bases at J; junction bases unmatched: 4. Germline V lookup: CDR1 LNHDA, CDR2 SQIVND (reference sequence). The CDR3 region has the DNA TGTGCCAGTAGTGCCCGGGACAGGGGCAATGAGCAGTTCTTC. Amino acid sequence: CASSARDRGNEQFF.

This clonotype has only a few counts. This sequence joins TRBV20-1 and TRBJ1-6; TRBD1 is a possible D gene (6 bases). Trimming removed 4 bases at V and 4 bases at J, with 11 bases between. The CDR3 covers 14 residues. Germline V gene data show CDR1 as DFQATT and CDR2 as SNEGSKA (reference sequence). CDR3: CSANGGGYNSPLHF. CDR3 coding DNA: TGCAGTGCTAACGGGGGCGGGTATAATTCACCCCTCCACTTT.